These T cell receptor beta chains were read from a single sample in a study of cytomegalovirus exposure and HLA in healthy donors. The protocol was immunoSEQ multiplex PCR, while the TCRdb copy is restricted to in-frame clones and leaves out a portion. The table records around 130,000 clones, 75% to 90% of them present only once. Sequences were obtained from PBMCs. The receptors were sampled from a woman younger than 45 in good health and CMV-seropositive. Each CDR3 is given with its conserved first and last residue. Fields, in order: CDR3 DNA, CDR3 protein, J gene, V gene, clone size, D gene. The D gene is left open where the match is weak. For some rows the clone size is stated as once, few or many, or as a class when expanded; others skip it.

TGTGCCAGCGGATCAGGCCCCCAGGTTAGCAATCAGCCCCAGCATTTT CASGSGPQVSNQPQHF TRBJ1-5 TRBV28 . .
TGTGCCAGCAGTGGGGACCTAGCGAACTATGGCTACACCTTC CASSGDLANYGYTF TRBJ1-2 TRBV2 . .
TGCGCCAGCAGCTTGGAGGGGGCAGCCCTCCACTTT CASSLEGAALHF TRBJ1-6 TRBV5-1 few TRBD1
TGTGCCAGCACTAGCGGGAGGGCCGCGGATGAGCAGTTCTTC CASTSGRAADEQFF TRBJ2-1 TRBV6-1 . TRBD2
TGTGCCAGCAGCCCAGGAGGGGAAAGGGAAAAACTGTTTTTT CASSPGGEREKLFF TRBJ1-4 TRBV28 . .
TGTGCCAGCAGTGACTCGGGGGGGCCAGATACGCAGTATTTT CASSDSGGPDTQYF TRBJ2-3 TRBV6-4 . .
TGTGCCAGCAGCTTAGGGACTAGCGGCGAGCAGTACTTC CASSLGTSGEQYF TRBJ2-7 TRBV7-3 . TRBD2
TGTGCCAGCAATTTCGGGGGGGGAGGTAGCACTGAAGCTTTCTTT CASNFGGGGSTEAFF TRBJ1-1 TRBV6-5 . .
TGTGCCAGTAGCCCCCCGGTGGGCATGAACACTGAAGCTTTCTTT CASSPPVGMNTEAFF TRBJ1-1 TRBV19 . .
TGTGCAACCCCCTTGGGGCAGGGGGCGACCGGGGAGCTGTTTTTT CATPLGQGATGELFF TRBJ2-2 TRBV6-1 few TRBD1
TGTGCCAGTAAGGCCGGGGGGATGAACACTGAAGCTTTCTTT CASKAGGMNTEAFF TRBJ1-1 TRBV27 . .
TGCGCCAGCAGCCCAACCGGGACATTAAACACCATATATTTT CASSPTGTLNTIYF TRBJ1-3 TRBV5-1 . .
TGTGCCAGCAGCCAACAGCGGGAGGGATACGAGCAGTACTTC CASSQQREGYEQYF TRBJ2-7 TRBV4-2 . TRBD2
TGTGCCAGCAGTTTCCCAGGGGGGAAACTGTTTTTT CASSFPGGKLFF TRBJ1-4 TRBV28 . TRBD1
TGCGCCAGCAGCTCGAATCCGGGATCACTGGGCACTGAAGCTTTCTTT CASSSNPGSLGTEAFF TRBJ1-1 TRBV5-1 . .
TGTGCCAGCAGTCTTGGGGGCGGCTATGGCTACACCTTC CASSLGGGYGYTF TRBJ1-2 TRBV28 . .
TGTGCCTGGACTAATCAAAGGACTAGCGGGGGGGCCGTCTACAATGAGCAGTTCTTC CAWTNQRTSGGAVYNEQFF TRBJ2-1 TRBV30 . TRBD2
TGTGCCAGCAGTTTAGGGCAAGTGATCTACAATGAGCAGTTCTTC CASSLGQVIYNEQFF TRBJ2-1 TRBV28 . .
TGTGCCAGCAGCGTAGGGCCTCCCCTCTACAATGAGCAGTTCTTC CASSVGPPLYNEQFF TRBJ2-1 TRBV9 . .
TGTGCCACCAGCAGAGATGTCGCCGGGTACGAGCAGTACTTC CATSRDVAGYEQYF TRBJ2-7 TRBV15 once .
TGTGCCAGCAGCGCTGGGACTAGCGGGCCCCGAGAGCAGTTCTTC CASSAGTSGPREQFF TRBJ2-1 TRBV13 . TRBD2
TGTGCCAGCAGCACCCCCGAGGGGGTAGGGGATGAGCAGTTCTTC CASSTPEGVGDEQFF TRBJ2-1 TRBV5-4 . .
TGTGCCAGCAGCAAAGGGGGGGATGACTACGAGCAGTACTTC CASSKGGDDYEQYF TRBJ2-7 TRBV21-1 few .
TGTGCCACCAGCAGAGAGAAGGGGTCGGATACGCAGTATTTT CATSREKGSDTQYF TRBJ2-3 TRBV15 . .
TGTGCCAGCAGCTTAAGGGGAGGAGAAGATACGCAGTATTTT CASSLRGGEDTQYF TRBJ2-3 TRBV7-8 . .
TGTGCCACAGGGGCTCCAAACTATGGCTACACCTTC CATGAPNYGYTF TRBJ1-2 TRBV28 . .
TGTGCCAGCAGTTTAATCAGATTCCGGGGCACTGAAGCTTTCTTT CASSLIRFRGTEAFF TRBJ1-1 TRBV28 once .
TGTGCCAGCAGGGGCGGGGGGGTTAGGAGGGAGCTGTTTTTT CASRGGGVRRELFF TRBJ2-2 TRBV14 . TRBD2
TGTGCCAGCAGGATAACAGTGTCTGGCTACACCTTC CASRITVSGYTF TRBJ1-2 TRBV2 . .
TGCGCCAGCAGCTTTAGCGGGAGGGTGGTAGATACGCAGTATTTT CASSFSGRVVDTQYF TRBJ2-3 TRBV5-1 once TRBD2
TGTGCCTGGAGGGACCAGGGGGCCGGGGAGCTGTTTTTT CAWRDQGAGELFF TRBJ2-2 TRBV30 . TRBD1
TGTGCCAGCAGAGATTTCGGGAAGAGCGAGCAGTACTTC CASRDFGKSEQYF TRBJ2-7 TRBV6-1 . .
TGTGCCACCAGCACAGGTGGGGGGGGATACGAGCAGTACTTC CATSTGGGGYEQYF TRBJ2-7 TRBV15 . TRBD2
TGTGCCTGGAGTGTAGCAGGGGGTGATAACTATGGCTACACCTTC CAWSVAGGDNYGYTF TRBJ1-2 TRBV30 . TRBD1
TGCGCCAGCAGCTTTGGACAGGGAGTGAATGAGCAGTTCTTC CASSFGQGVNEQFF TRBJ2-1 TRBV5-1 . TRBD1
TGTGCCAGCAGTTTTCAGGGGAGCAATCAGCCCCAGCATTTT CASSFQGSNQPQHF TRBJ1-5 TRBV27 few .
TGTGCCAGCTCATCCGGACAGGGCGTCGGCTACACCTTC CASSSGQGVGYTF TRBJ1-2 TRBV18 . TRBD1
TGTGCCAGCAGCGTAGACAGCAGGGAGCAGTTCTTC CASSVDSREQFF TRBJ2-1 TRBV9 . .
TGTGCCAGCACTATAATGGGCCTGGCTAATGAAAAACTGTTTTTT CASTIMGLANEKLFF TRBJ1-4 TRBV2 . .
TGTGCCAGCAGTTTAGCGGGATTCACAGATACGCAGTATTTT CASSLAGFTDTQYF TRBJ2-3 TRBV28 once .
TGTGCCAGCAGCGTATCGGGGAACACTGAAGCTTTCTTT CASSVSGNTEAFF TRBJ1-1 TRBV7-3 . .
TGTGCCAGCAGTTTAAGGAGCGGGGGGGCGATGGACATTCAGTACTTC CASSLRSGGAMDIQYF TRBJ2-4 TRBV27 once TRBD2
TGTGCCAGCAGCGCCGGGGGAAGGGGGCTTGGAAACACCATATATTTT CASSAGGRGLGNTIYF TRBJ1-3 TRBV9 . TRBD1
TGTGCCAGCAGCTCCGTCAGGGTTGGCTACACCTTC CASSSVRVGYTF TRBJ1-2 TRBV7-2 . .
TGTGCCAGCGGCGTGGGGAGCTCCTACGAGCAGTACTTC CASGVGSSYEQYF TRBJ2-7 TRBV27 . .
TGTGCCAGCAGCCTTACCCGGGACTCCAACACAGATACGCAGTATTTT CASSLTRDSNTDTQYF TRBJ2-3 TRBV5-4 . .
TGTGCCATCAGTGCCGGGACAGCCTATGGCTACACCTTC CAISAGTAYGYTF TRBJ1-2 TRBV10-3 few TRBD1
TGTGCCGGGGACAGTCCCCACGAGCAGTACTTC CAGDSPHEQYF TRBJ2-7 TRBV30 . TRBD1
TGTGCCAGCAGCTCTGGGAGTCTAGCGGGAGAGGGGGCGACCCAGTACTTC CASSSGSLAGEGATQYF TRBJ2-5 TRBV7-2 once TRBD2
TGCAGCACAACAACAGGAGACAACTATGGCTACACCTTC CSTTTGDNYGYTF TRBJ1-2 TRBV29-1 . .
TGCGCCAGCAGCTACGGTAGCGGGGGGGCTGTGAGCACAGATACGCAGTATTTT CASSYGSGGAVSTDTQYF TRBJ2-3 TRBV5-1 . TRBD2
TGTGCCTGGAGTGTTATAAGGGGCGGACAGCCCCAGCATTTT CAWSVIRGGQPQHF TRBJ1-5 TRBV30 . .
TGTGCCAGCAGTGATTTTGGGACAGGGGTAGGGCAGCCCCAGCATTTT CASSDFGTGVGQPQHF TRBJ1-5 TRBV2 . TRBD1
TGTGCCAGCAGCGTAGGGGGCACAGGGAACACTGAAGCTTTCTTT CASSVGGTGNTEAFF TRBJ1-1 TRBV9 . .
TGTGCCAGCAGCTTACTAGGGGGAAGCACAGATACGCAGTATTTT CASSLLGGSTDTQYF TRBJ2-3 TRBV7-9 . .
TGTGCCAGCAGTGCCCAGCGGGGGGGCACAGATACGCAGTATTTT CASSAQRGGTDTQYF TRBJ2-3 TRBV6-1 . TRBD2
TGTGCCAGCAGTTCCTTTTCTACAGGGGGAATTAGTCAGCCCCAGCATTTT CASSSFSTGGISQPQHF TRBJ1-5 TRBV5-6 . TRBD1
TGTGCCAGCACCACACCTGGGACAGGGACCCACGAGCAGTACTTC CASTTPGTGTHEQYF TRBJ2-7 TRBV28 few TRBD1
TGTGCCAGCAGCGTCCTCGGACTAGCTTCCTACAATGAGCAGTTCTTC CASSVLGLASYNEQFF TRBJ2-1 TRBV9 few TRBD2
TGTGCCAGTAGCATGCCCCAACGGGGGACAGATACGCAGTATTTT CASSMPQRGTDTQYF TRBJ2-3 TRBV19 . .